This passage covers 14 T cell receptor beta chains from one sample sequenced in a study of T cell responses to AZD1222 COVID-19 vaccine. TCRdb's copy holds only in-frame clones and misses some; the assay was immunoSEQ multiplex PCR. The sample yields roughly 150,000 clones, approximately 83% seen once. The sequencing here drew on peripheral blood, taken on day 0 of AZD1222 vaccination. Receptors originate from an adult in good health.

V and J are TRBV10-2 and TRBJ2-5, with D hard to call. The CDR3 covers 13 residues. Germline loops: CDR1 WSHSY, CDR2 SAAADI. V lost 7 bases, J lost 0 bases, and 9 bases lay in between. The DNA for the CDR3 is TGCGCCAGCACTGGCAGGAACCAAGAGACCCAGTACTTC. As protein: CASTGRNQETQYF.

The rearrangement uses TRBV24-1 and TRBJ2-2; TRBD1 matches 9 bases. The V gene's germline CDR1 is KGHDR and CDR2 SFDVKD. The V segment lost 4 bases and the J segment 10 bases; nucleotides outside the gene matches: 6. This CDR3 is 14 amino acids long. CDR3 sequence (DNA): TGTGCCACCAGTGACACGGACAGGGGCCCGGAGCTGTTTTTT. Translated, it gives CATSDTDRGPELFF.

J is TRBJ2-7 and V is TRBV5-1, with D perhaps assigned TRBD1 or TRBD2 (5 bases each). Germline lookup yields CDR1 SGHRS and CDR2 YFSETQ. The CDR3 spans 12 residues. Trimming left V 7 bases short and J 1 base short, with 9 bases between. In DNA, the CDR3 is TGCGCCAGCGACAGCGGTTCCTACGAGCAGTACTTC. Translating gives CASDSGSYEQYF. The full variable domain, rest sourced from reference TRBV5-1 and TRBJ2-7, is KAGVTQTPRYLIKTRGQQVTLSCSPISGHRSVSWYQQTPGQGLQFLFEYFSETQRNKGNFPGRFSGRQFSNSRSEMNVSTLELGDSALYLCASDSGSYEQYFGPGTRLTVT.

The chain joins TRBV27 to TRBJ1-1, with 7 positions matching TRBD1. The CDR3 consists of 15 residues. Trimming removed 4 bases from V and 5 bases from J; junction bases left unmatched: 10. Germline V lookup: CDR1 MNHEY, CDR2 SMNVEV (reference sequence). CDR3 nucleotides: TGTGCCAGCAGTTATTGGGGAACAGGGGAAACTGAAGCTTTCTTT. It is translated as CASSYWGTGETEAFF.

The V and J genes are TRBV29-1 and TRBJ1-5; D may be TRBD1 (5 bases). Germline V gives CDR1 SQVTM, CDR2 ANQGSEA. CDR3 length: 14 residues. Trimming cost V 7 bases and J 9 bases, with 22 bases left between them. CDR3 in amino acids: CSAKIGGFDSPQHF. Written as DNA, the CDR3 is TGCAGCGCAAAAATTGGGGGGTTTGACTCGCCCCAGCATTTT.

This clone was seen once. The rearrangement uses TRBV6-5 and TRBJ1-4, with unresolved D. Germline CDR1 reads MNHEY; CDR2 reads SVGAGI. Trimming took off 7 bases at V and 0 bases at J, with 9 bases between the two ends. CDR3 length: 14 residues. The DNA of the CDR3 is TGTGCCAGCAAGGACGGAACAACTAATGAAAAACTGTTTTTT. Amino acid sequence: CASKDGTTNEKLFF.

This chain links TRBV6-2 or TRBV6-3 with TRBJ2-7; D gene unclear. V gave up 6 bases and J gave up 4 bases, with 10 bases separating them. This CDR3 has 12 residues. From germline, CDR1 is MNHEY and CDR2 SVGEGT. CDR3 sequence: CASSLFLYEQYF. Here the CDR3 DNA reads TGTGCCAGCAGCTTATTCCTATACGAGCAGTACTTC.

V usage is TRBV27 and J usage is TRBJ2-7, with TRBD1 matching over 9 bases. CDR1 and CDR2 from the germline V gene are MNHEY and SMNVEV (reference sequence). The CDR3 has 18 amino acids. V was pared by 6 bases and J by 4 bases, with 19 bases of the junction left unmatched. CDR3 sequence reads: CASRRKGQGSGASYEQYF. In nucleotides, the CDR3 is TGTGCCAGCAGAAGAAAGGGACAGGGCTCCGGAGCGTCTTACGAGCAGTACTTC.

The CDR3 region has the DNA TGTGCCAGCAGTTGGGACAGGACGAACACTGAAGCTTTCTTT. Amino acids: CASSWDRTNTEAFF. The gene calls are TRBV6-5 and TRBJ1-1; the match to TRBD1 covers 8 bases. The junction had 2 bases not matched to a gene; V was cut back by 4 bases and J by 1 base. Germline-derived CDR1 and CDR2 are MNHEY and SVGAGI. The CDR3 covers 14 residues.

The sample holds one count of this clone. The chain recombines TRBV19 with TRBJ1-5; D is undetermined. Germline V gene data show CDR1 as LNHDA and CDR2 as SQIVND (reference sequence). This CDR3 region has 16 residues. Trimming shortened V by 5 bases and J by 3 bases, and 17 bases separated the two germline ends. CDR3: CASSRQQVVNNQPQHF. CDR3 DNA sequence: TGTGCCAGTAGTCGGCAGCAGGTCGTTAACAATCAGCCCCAGCATTTT. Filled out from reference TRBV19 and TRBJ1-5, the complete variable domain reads DGGITQSPKYLFRKEGQNVTLSCEQNLNHDAMYWYRQDPGQGLRLIYYSQIVNDFQKGDIAEGYSVSREKKESFPLTVTSAQKNPTAFYLCASSRQQVVNNQPQHFGDGTRLSIL.

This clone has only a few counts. This chain's CDR3 is CAWGRDSGSPLHF. The CDR3 region has the DNA TGTGCCTGGGGCCGGGACAGCGGGTCACCCCTCCACTTT. The chain is built from TRBV30 and TRBJ1-6; 7 bases line up with TRBD1. The ends lost 5 bases at V and 10 bases at J; junction bases unmatched: 8. The length of the CDR3 is 13 residues. Germline CDR1 and CDR2: GTSNPN and SVGIG (reference sequence).

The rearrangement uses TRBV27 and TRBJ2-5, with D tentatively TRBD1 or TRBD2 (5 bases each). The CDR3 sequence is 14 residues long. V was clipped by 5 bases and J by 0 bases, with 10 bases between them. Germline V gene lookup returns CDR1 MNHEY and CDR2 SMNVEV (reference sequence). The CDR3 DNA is TGTGCCAGCAGTCACACGGGACACCAAGAGACCCAGTACTTC. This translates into CASSHTGHQETQYF.

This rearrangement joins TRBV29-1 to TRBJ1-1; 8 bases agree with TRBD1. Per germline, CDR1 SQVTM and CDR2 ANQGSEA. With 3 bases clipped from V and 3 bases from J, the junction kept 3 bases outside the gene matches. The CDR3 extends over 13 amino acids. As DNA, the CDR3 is TGCAGCGTTGAGGCAGGGGGCCACACTGAAGCTTTCTTT. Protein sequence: CSVEAGGHTEAFF.

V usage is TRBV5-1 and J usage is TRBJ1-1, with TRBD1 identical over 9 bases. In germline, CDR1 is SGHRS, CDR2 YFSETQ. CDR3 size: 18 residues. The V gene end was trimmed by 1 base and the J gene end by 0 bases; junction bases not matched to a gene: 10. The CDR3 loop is CASSLQIRTGDMNTEAFF. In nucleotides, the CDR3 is TGCGCCAGCAGCTTGCAGATTAGGACAGGGGATATGAACACTGAAGCTTTCTTT.